The rows below give T cell receptor beta chains drawn from one sample of a study of response to subunit inactivated influenza vaccine. TCRdb called the RT-PCR reads again in MiXCR, with one record for every CDR3 protein. The sample yields around 570,000 distinct CDR3 sequences, less than 8% seen once. Specimen: PBMCs from blood, collected around 25 months after vaccination. The receptors were gathered from a man between 45 and 75 years old who received an inactivated influenza vaccine. Each CDR3 is given without its conserved first and last residue. Each record gives: J gene, V gene, CDR3 protein.

j_gene: TRBJ2-5
v_gene: TRBV12-3/TRBV12-4
CDR3aa: ASSFKAATGDQETQY

j_gene: TRBJ1-2
v_gene: TRBV3-1
CDR3aa: ASSQGYSWT

j_gene: TRBJ1-2
v_gene: TRBV10-3
CDR3aa: AISEEGRNGYT

j_gene: TRBJ1-5
v_gene: TRBV20-1
CDR3aa: SARQGGNQPQH

j_gene: TRBJ2-4
v_gene: TRBV7-9
CDR3aa: ASSPRTGLGNIQY

j_gene: TRBJ2-2
v_gene: TRBV7-2
CDR3aa: ASSLGGTNYAGELF

j_gene: TRBJ2-7
v_gene: TRBV7-9
CDR3aa: ASSLSSPLHAQY

j_gene: TRBJ2-1
v_gene: TRBV6-1
CDR3aa: ASSRDRGLINEQF

j_gene: TRBJ1-1
v_gene: TRBV5-1
CDR3aa: ASSLALRGAEAF

j_gene: TRBJ2-2
v_gene: TRBV19
CDR3aa: ASSSTSGRAGELF

j_gene: TRBJ1-4
v_gene: TRBV10-2
CDR3aa: ASSGNRGRDEKLF

j_gene: TRBJ2-7
v_gene: TRBV5-6
CDR3aa: ASSTLGWYEQY

j_gene: TRBJ1-5
v_gene: TRBV10-2
CDR3aa: ASSDDSSNQPQH

j_gene: TRBJ1-1
v_gene: TRBV29-1
CDR3aa: SVATGTVTEAF

j_gene: TRBJ1-1
v_gene: TRBV6-2/TRBV6-3
CDR3aa: ASRVTPRDTEAF

j_gene: TRBJ2-1
v_gene: TRBV20-1
CDR3aa: SAYFSTGKKRGSYNEQF

j_gene: TRBJ2-1
v_gene: TRBV12-3/TRBV12-4
CDR3aa: ASSPDSGGVI